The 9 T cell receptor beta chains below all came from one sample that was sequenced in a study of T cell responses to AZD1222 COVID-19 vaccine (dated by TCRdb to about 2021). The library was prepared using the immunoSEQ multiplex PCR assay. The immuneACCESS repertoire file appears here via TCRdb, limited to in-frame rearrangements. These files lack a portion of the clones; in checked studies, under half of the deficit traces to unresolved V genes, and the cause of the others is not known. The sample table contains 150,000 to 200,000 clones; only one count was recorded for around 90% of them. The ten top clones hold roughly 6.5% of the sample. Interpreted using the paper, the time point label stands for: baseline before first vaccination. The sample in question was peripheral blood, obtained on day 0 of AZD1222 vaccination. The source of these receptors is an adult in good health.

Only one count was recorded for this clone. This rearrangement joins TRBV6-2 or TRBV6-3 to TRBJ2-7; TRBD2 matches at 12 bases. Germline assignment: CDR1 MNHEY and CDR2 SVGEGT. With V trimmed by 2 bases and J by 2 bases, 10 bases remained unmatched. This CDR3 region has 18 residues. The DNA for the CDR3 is TGTGCCAGCAGTTACGCGCCCCGGACTAGCGGGATCACCTACGAGCAGTACTTC. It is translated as CASSYAPRTSGITYEQYF.

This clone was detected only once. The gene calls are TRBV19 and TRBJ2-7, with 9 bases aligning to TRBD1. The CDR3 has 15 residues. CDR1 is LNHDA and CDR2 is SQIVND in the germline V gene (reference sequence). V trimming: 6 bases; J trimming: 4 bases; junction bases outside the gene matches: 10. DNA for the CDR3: TGTGCCAGTAGACCAGAACAGGGGGCCGCATACGAGCAGTACTTC. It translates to CASRPEQGAAYEQYF.

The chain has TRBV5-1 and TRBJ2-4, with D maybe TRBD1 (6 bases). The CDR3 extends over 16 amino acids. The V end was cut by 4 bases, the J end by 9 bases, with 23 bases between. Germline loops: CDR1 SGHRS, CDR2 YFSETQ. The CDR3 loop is CASSPDRPPPSGIQYF. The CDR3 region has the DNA TGCGCCAGCAGCCCCGACAGGCCTCCTCCAAGTGGCATTCAGTACTTC.

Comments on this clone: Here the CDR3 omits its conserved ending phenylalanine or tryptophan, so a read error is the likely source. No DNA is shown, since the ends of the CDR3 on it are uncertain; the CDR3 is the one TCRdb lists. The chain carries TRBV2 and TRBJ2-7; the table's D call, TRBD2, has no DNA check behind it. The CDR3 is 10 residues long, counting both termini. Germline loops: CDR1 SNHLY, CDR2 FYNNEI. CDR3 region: CASSLGGVAI.

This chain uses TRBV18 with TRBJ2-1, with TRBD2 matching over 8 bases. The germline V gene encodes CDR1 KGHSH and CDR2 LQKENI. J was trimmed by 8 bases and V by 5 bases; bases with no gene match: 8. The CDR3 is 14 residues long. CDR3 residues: CASSSGGQGHEQFF. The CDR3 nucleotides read TGTGCCAGCTCATCGGGGGGGCAGGGGCATGAGCAGTTCTTC.

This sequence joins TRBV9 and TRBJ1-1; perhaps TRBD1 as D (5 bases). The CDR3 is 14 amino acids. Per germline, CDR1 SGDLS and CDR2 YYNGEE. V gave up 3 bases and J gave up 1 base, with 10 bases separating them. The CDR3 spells CASSADRPNTEAFF. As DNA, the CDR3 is TGTGCCAGCAGCGCAGACAGACCGAACACTGAAGCTTTCTTT.

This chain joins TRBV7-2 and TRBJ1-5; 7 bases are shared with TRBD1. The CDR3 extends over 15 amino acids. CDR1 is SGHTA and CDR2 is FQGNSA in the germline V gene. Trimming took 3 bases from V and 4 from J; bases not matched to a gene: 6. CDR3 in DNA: TGTGCCAGCAGCTTGGTTGACAGGGCGAATCAGCCCCAGCATTTT. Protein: CASSLVDRANQPQHF.

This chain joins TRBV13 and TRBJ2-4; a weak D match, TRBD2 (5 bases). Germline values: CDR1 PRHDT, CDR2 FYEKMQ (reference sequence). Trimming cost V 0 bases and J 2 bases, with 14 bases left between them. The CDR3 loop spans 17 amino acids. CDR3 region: CASSLGVTPGSKNIQYF. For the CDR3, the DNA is TGTGCCAGCAGCTTAGGGGTCACCCCGGGGTCCAAAAACATTCAGTACTTC.

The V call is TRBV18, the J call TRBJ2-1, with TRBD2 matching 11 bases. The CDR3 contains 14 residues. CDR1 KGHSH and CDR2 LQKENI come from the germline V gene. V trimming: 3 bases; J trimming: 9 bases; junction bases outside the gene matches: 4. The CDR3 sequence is CASSPQLAGAEQFF. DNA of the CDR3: TGTGCCAGCTCACCTCAACTAGCGGGAGCTGAGCAGTTCTTC.